This T cell receptor (beta chain) comes out of a study of early T cells in non-severe SARS-CoV-2 infection. Study background: The study sequenced bulk RNA from unsorted whole blood, with chains unpaired. General study points: The study's VDJdb matching favored anti-spike CD8 responses and missed private and CD4 specificities.

The CDR3 runs to 14 residues. V was pared by 1 base and J by 1 base, with 7 bases between. CDR1 and CDR2 (germline): MGHRA, YSYEKL. Individual cDNA molecules were tagged with unique molecular identifiers, the study reported. TCRdb itself ran the 5' RACE reads through MiXCR, one entry per CDR3 protein. Of under 40,000 distinct CDR3 sequences in the sample, approximately 5.9% are singletons; the top ten hold around 4.8%. This clonotype has ten or more counts. Its antigen is currently unknown. The chain uses TRBV4-1 and TRBJ1-1, with D possibly matching TRBD1 (6 bases). Sample: whole blood. This clonotype originated in an adult who was a healthcare worker with PCR-confirmed SARS-CoV-2 infection or an uninfected control (not recorded which). CDR3 DNA sequence: TGCGCCAGCAGCCAAGCGGACAGGAACACTGAAGCTTTCTTT. It yields the protein CASSQADRNTEAFF.